This TCR beta chain was captured in a study of blood T cell repertoires in COVID-19 (dated by TCRdb to 2018 to 2021). Describing the broader study: Samples covering the acute and convalescent phases of COVID-19 were provided by collaborators in the United States, Italy and Spain. The material from the prospective study consisted of cDNA or gDNA derived from T cells, B-cell-depleted T cells, or PBMCs. Deeply sampled blood TCRbeta repertoires from subjects exposed to, actively infected with, or recovered from COVID-19 were included in the dataset. The repertoires were released in a freely available public database meant as a resource for research on the immune response to SARS-CoV-2. The samples were drawn from the first 160 participants of the ongoing ImmuneRACE study and from 1,254 subjects provided by 6 global collaborators. A de-identified subject ID, COVID-19 status, age in years and sex were almost always included in the sample metadata. Where available, HLA class I and class II types were taken from metadata supplied by the sample provider and were not determined by assay-based typing. Broader findings and caveats from the paper: How much clinical and demographic metadata was included differed by source and by participant, and the metadata was provided uncurated.

One collaborating source in Seattle enrolled patients during active infection and followed them longitudinally through the course of disease. Whole blood was collected in K2EDTA tubes by collaborating institutions according to the institutions' own protocols. Collaborator samples were shipped for TCRbeta analysis as frozen whole blood, isolated PBMCs, or DNA extracted from either sample type. The CDR3 spans 14 residues, from the cysteine through the phenylalanine. CDR3 DNA is the only sequence kept; it has 42 bases, read in frame from the first base. Concerning this clone: Its antigen is currently not known. Base qualities are not at hand, and no much larger clone is one base apart.

TCRbeta CDR3 regions were amplified from genomic DNA using the immunoSEQ Assay, a bias-controlled multiplex PCR. Per the authors' processing: Nucleated cell counts per sample were estimated from amplification of reference gene primers within the assay. Sequence reads were collapsed and filtered to measure the absolute abundance of every unique TCRbeta CDR3 rearrangement. Productive Simpson clonality was computed per sample as the square root of Simpson's diversity index over productive rearrangements. TCRdb limited this immuneACCESS table to in-frame rearrangements with V and J called. A share of clones is missing; checked studies link under half to unresolved V genes, and the rest is unexplained. From that table come the V and J calls and clone size; the DNA was used to work out D and trimming. Recorded for this sample are just over 150,000 clones; approximately 92% of them occurred a single time. Clones ranked in the top ten supply about 4.8% of the sample.

This receptor chain uses TRBV21-1 and TRBJ1-1. TRBV21-1 is termed a pseudogene. The specimen was peripheral blood. This TCR was sampled from a man in his thirties or forties with COVID-19, enrolled during active disease. The CDR3 reads CASSKGGENTEAFF. At the DNA level, the sequence is TGTGCCAGCAGCAAAGGGGGGGAGAACACTGAAGCTTTCTTT.